The clone carrying this TCR beta chain has only one observation. The protocol was immunoSEQ multiplex PCR, while the TCRdb copy is restricted to in-frame clones and leaves out a portion. There are more than 150,000 clones in the sample; roughly nine tenths occur only once, and roughly 2.2% lies in the top ten. CDR1 is LNHDA, CDR2 SQIVND, per germline (reference sequence). V was clipped by 3 bases and J by 0 bases; unmatched bases: 1. The CDR3 loop spans 15 amino acids. The sample comes from a study of blood T cell repertoires in COVID-19. Study context: Samples representing acute and convalescent COVID-19 were sourced from the United States, Italy and Spain.

Input material: peripheral blood. The chain recombines TRBV19 with TRBJ2-1, with 8 bases lining up with TRBD2. The sequence was collected from a man aged 65 to 79 with active or convalescent COVID-19. CDR3 DNA: TGTGCCAGTAGTATGGCGGGGGGCTCCTACAATGAGCAGTTCTTC. Its translation: CASSMAGGSYNEQFF.